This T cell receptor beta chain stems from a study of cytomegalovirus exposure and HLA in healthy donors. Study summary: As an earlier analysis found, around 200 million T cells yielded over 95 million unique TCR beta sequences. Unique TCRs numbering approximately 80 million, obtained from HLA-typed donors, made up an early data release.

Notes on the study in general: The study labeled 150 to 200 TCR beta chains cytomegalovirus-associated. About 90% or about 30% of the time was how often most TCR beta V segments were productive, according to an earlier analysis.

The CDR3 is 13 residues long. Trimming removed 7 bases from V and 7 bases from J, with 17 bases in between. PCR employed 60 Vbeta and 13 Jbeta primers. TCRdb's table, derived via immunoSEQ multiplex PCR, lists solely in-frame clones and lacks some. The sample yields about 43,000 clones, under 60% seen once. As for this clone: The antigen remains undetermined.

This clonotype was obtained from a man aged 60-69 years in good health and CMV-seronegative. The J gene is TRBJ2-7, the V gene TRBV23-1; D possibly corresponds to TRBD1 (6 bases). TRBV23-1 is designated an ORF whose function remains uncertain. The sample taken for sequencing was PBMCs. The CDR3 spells CASTTKRDNEQYF. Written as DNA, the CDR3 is TGCGCCAGCACTACCAAAAGGGACAATGAGCAGTACTTC.